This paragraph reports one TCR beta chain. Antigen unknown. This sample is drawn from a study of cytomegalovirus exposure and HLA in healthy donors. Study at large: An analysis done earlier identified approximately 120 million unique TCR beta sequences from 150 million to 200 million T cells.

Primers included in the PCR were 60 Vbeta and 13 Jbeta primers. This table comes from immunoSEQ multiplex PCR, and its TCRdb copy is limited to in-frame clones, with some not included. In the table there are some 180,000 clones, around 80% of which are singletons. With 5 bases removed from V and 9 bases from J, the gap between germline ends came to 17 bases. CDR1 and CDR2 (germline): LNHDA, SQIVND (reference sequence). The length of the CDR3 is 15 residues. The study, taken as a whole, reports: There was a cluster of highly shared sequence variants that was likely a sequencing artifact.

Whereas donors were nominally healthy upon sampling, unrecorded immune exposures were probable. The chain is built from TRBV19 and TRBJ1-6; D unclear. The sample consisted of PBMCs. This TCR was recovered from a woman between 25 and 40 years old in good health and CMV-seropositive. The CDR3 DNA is TGTGCCAGTAGTCCCCCCGGGTCCTTGACTTCACCCCTCCACTTT. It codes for CASSPPGSLTSPLHF.